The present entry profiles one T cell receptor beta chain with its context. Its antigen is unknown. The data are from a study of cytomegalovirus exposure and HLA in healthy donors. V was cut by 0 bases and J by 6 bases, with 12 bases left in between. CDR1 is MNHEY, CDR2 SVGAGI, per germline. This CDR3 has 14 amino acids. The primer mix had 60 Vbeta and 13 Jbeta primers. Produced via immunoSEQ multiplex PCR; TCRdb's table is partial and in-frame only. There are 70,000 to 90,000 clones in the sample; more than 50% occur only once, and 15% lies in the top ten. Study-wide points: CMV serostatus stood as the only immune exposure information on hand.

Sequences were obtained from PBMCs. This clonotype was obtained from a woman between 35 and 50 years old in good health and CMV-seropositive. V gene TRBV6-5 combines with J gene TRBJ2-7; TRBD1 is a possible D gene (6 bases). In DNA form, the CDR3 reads TGTGCCAGCAGTTACTCGCGACAGGTGGGCGAGCAGTACTTC. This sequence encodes CASSYSRQVGEQYF.